This T cell receptor (beta chain) was identified during a study of shared clonotypes between healthy human individuals. Across the whole study: Ranging from 18 to 49 in age, donors were two women and three men.

Note on this clone: The identical CDR3 is also encoded by other nucleotide sequences in the sample.

After removal of 5 bases from V and 2 bases from J, the junction contained 3 bases not matched to a gene. Germline V gene lookup returns CDR1 SEHNR and CDR2 FQNEAQ (reference sequence). This CDR3 has 14 residues. TCRdb's copy holds only in-frame clones and misses some; the assay was immunoSEQ multiplex PCR. Among 950,000 to 1,100,000 clones listed, around 78% were seen once. This receptor was obtained from a man aged 18-30 years in good health. Some clones in this sample may be carry-over from other donors' samples. The chain has TRBV7-9 and TRBJ1-5; 7 bases align to TRBD1. Sequencing input: memory CD4+ T cells from PBMCs. The subset: CD45RA-negative fraction. CDR3 sequence (DNA): TGTGCCAGCAGCCCAGGGGGTGGCAATCAGCCCCAGCATTTT. Encoded protein: CASSPGGGNQPQHF.